The present T cell receptor (beta chain) was sequenced within a study of blood T cell repertoires in COVID-19. Study at large: Sources were T cells, B-cell-depleted T cells, or PBMCs; the material itself was cDNA or gDNA.

Authors' processing steps: Estimated nucleated cell counts came from reference gene primer amplification. Sequenced by immunoSEQ multiplex PCR; TCRdb stores in-frame clones only, minus some. Clonal size and the V and J genes are those of that table, whereas D and trimming came from the DNA. The repertoire holds a few hundred thousand clones, about 83% seen once, with 10% to 15% in the top ten. The CDR3 is made up of 15 amino acids. V dropped 0 bases and J dropped 0 bases, with 10 bases sitting between them. CDR1 is SGHDT and CDR2 is YYEEEE in the germline V gene. The V and J genes are TRBV5-6 and TRBJ2-7; a possible D gene is TRBD1 (5 bases). The TCR was taken from a man older than 75 with acute or convalescent COVID-19. Sequenced sample: peripheral blood. The CDR3 here is CASSLVGPSSYEQYF. The CDR3 DNA follows: TGTGCCAGCAGCTTGGTGGGGCCGAGCTCCTACGAGCAGTACTTC.